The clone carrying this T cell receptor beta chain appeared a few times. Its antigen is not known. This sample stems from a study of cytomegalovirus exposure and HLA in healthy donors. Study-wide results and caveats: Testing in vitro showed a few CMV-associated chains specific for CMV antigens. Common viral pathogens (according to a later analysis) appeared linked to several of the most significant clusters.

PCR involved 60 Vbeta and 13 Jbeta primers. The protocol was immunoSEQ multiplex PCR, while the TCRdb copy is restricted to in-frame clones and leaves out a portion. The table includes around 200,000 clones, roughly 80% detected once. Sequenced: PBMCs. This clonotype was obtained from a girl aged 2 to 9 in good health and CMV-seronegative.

The chain's CDR3 is CASRLQGGGLNTEAFF. The CDR3 DNA is TGTGCAAGTCGCCTCCAAGGGGGCGGTTTGAACACTGAAGCTTTCTTT. The rearrangement uses TRBV12-2 and TRBJ1-1; TRBD1 is the table's D call, not checked against the DNA. TRBV12-2 is a known pseudogene. The length of the CDR3 is 16 residues.